The clone carrying this T cell receptor (beta chain) was seen many times. Its antigen is unknown. This sample is part of a study of T cell clonality in common variable immunodeficiency. Overall study results and limits: Reportedly, TCR beta sequences from common variable immunodeficiency showed fewer deletions and N-nucleotide insertions. Compared with controls, CVID subjects had fewer shared TCRbeta clones.

TCRdb's copy holds only in-frame clones and misses some; the assay was immunoSEQ multiplex PCR. The sample has 50,000 to 70,000 clones, none seen only once; the top ten hold about 0.9%. Both groups were predominantly of Caucasian heritage. This TCR was sampled from a person aged 18 to 70 in good health. Source material: peripheral blood mononuclear cells.

The CDR3 DNA, read in part, is TGTGCCAGCGGTAAAGACGGGGGGCTCCGTAGGAATGAG. The encoded protein is CASGKDGGLRRNE. The entire CDR3 sequence reads CASGKDGGLRRNEQFF. J is TRBJ2-1 and V is TRBV12-3 or TRBV12-4; a possible D gene is TRBD2 (7 bases). The read stops 3 residues short of the end of the CDR3; the missing end is completed from the germline J gene. V dropped 8 bases and J dropped 7 bases, with 24 bases sitting between them. The CDR3 runs to 16 residues.